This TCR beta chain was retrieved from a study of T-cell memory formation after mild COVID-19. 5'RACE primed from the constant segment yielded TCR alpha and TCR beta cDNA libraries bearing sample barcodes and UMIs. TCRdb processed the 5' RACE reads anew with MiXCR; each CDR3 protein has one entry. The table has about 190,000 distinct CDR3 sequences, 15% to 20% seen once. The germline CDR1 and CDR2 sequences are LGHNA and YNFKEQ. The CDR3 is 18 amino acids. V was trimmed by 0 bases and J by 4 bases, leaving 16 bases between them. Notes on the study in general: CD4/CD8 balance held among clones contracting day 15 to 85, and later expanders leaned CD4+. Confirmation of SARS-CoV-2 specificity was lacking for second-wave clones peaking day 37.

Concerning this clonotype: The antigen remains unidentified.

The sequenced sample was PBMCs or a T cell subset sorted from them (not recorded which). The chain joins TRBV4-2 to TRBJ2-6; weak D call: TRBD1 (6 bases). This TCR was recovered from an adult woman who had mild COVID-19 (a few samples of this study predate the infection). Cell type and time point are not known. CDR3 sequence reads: CASSQEGGRGPGANVLTF. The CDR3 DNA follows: TGTGCCAGCAGCCAAGAAGGGGGTCGGGGTCCCGGGGCCAACGTCCTGACTTTC.